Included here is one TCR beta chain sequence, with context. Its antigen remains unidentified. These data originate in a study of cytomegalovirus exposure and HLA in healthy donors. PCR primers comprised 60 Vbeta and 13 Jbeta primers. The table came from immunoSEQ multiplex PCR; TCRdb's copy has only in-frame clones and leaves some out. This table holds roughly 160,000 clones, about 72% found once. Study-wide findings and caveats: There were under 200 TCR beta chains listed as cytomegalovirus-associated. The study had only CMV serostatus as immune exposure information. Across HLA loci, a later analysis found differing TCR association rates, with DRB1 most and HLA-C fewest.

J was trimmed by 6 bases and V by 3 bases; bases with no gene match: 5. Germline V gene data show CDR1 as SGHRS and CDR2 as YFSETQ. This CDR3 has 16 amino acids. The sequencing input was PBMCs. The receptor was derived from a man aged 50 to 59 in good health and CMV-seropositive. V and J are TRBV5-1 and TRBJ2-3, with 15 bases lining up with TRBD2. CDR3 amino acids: CASSWTSGGARDTQYF. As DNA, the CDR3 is TGCGCCAGCAGCTGGACTAGCGGGGGGGCCAGGGATACGCAGTATTTT.